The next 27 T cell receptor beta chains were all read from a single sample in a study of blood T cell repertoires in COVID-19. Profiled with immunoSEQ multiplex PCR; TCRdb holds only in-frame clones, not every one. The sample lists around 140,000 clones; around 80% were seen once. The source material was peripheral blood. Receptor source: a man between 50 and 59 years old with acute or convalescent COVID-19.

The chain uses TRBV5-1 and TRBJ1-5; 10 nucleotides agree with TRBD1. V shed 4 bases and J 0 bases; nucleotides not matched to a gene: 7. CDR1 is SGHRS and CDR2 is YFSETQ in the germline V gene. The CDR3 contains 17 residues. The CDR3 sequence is CASSEGTGVNSNQPQHF. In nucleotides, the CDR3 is TGCGCCAGCAGCGAGGGGACAGGGGTAAATAGCAATCAGCCCCAGCATTTT.

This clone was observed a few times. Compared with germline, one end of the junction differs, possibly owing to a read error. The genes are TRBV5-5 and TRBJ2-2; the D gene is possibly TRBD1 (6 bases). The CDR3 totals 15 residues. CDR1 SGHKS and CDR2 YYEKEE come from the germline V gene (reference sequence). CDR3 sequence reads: CASSWATGNAGELFF. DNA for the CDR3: TGTGCCAGCAGCTGGGCTACAGGGAACGCCGGGGAGCTGTTTTTT.

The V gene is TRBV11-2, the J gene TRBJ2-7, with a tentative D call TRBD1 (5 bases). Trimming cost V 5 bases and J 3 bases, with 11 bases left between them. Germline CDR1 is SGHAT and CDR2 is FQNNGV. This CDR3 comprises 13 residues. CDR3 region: CASSRQTDYEQYV. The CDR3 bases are TGTGCCAGCAGCAGGCAGACAGACTACGAGCAGTACGTC.

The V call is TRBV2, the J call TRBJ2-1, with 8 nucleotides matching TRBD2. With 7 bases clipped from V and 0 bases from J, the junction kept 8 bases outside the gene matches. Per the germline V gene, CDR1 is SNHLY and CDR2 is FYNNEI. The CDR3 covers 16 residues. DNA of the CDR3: TGTGCCAGCACTATACGTCGGGGGGGCTCCTACAATGAGCAGTTCTTC. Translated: CASTIRRGGSYNEQFF.

The CDR3: CASSPGTESEKLFF. CDR3 in DNA: TGTGCCAGCAGCCCCGGGACAGAGAGTGAAAAACTGTTTTTT. The gene calls are TRBV3-1 (or the pseudogene TRBV3-2) and TRBJ1-4; 7 bases agree with TRBD1. Germline V CDR1 and CDR2: LGHDT, YNNKEL (reference sequence). This CDR3 has 14 residues. Trimming took 4 bases from V and 7 from J; bases not matched to a gene: 6.

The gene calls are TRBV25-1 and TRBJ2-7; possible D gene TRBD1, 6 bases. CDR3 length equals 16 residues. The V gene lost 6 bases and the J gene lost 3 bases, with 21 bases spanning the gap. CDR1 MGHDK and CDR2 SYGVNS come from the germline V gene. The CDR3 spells CASRRYRTGYVYEQYV. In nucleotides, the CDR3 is TGTGCCAGCAGACGATACCGTACAGGGTACGTCTACGAGCAGTACGTC.

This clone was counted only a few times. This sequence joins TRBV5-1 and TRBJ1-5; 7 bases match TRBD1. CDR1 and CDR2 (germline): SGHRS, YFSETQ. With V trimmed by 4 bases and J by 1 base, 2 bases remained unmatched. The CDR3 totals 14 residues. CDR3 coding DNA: TGCGCCAGCAGCGAGACAGGGAGCAATCAGCCCCAGCATTTT. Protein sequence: CASSETGSNQPQHF.

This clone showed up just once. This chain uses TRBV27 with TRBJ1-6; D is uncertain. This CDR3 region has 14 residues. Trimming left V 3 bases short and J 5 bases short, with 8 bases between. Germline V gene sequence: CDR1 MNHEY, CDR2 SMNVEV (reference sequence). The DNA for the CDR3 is TGTGCCAGCAGTTTCGGACTCCATAATTCACCCCTCCACTTT. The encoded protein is CASSFGLHNSPLHF.

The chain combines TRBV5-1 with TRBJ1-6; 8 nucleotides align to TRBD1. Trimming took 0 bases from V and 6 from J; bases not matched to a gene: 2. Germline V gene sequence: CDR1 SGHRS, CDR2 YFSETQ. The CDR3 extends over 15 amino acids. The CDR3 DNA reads TGCGCCAGCAGCTTGGGGACAGGGTTTAATTCACCCCTCCACTTT. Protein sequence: CASSLGTGFNSPLHF.

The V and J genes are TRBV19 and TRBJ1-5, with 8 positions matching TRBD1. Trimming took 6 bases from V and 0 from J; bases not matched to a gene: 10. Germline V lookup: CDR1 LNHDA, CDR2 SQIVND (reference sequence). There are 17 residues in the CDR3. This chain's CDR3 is CASRRSRTGTSNQPQHF. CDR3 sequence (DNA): TGTGCCAGTAGACGTTCAAGGACAGGGACTAGCAATCAGCCCCAGCATTTT.

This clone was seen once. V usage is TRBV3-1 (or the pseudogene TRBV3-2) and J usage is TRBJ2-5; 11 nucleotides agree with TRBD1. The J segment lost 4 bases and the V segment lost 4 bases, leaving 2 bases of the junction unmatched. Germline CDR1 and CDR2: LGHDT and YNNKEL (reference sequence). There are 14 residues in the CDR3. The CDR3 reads CASSPGTGGETQYF. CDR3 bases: TGTGCCAGCAGCCCGGGGACAGGGGGAGAGACCCAGTACTTC.

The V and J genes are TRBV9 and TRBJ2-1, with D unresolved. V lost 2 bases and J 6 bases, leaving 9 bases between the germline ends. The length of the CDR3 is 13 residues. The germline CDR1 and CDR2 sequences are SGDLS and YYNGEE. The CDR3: CASSVSAGNEQFF. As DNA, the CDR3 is TGTGCCAGCAGCGTTTCGGCAGGCAATGAGCAGTTCTTC.

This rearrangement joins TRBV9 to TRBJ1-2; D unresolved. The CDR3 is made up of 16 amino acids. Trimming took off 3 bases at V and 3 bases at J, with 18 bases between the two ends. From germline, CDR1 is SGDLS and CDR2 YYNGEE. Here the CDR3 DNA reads TGTGCCAGCAGCGGAAGACCCGACACCGGTTACTATGGCTACACCTTC. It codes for CASSGRPDTGYYGYTF. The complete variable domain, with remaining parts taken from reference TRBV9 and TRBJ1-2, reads DSGVTQTPKHLITATGQRVTLRCSPRSGDLSVYWYQQSLDQGLQFLIQYYNGEERAKGNILERFSAQQFPDLHSELNLSSLELGDSALYFCASSGRPDTGYYGYTFGSGTRLTVV.

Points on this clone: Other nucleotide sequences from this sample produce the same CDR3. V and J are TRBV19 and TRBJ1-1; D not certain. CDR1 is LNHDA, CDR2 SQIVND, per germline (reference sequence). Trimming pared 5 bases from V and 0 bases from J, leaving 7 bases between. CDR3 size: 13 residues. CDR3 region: CASSEAVNTEAFF. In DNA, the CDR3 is TGTGCCAGTAGTGAAGCTGTGAACACTGAAGCTTTCTTT.

The CDR3 region is CASSLSLQGGGGYTF. The CDR3 DNA reads TGTGCCAGCAGCTTATCCCTCCAGGGCGGGGGTGGCTACACCTTC. This chain uses TRBV7-8 with TRBJ1-2; TRBD1 is a possible D gene (5 bases). In germline, CDR1 is SGHVS, CDR2 FQNEAQ. This CDR3 comprises 15 residues. V was pared by 2 bases and J by 7 bases, with 17 bases between. The full variable domain, completed using reference TRBV7-8 and TRBJ1-2, is GAGVSQSPRYKVAKRGQDVALRCDPISGHVSLFWYQQALGQGPEFLTYFQNEAQLDKSGLPSDRFFAERPEGSVSTLKIQRTQQEDSAVYLCASSLSLQGGGGYTFGSGTRLTVV.

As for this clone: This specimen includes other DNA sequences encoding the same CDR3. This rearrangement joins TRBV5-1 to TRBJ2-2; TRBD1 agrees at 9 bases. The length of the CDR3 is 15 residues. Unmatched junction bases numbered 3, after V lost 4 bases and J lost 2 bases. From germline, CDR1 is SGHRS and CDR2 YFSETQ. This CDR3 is CASSRQGGNTGELFF. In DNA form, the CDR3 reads TGCGCCAGCAGCCGACAGGGGGGAAACACCGGGGAGCTGTTTTTT.

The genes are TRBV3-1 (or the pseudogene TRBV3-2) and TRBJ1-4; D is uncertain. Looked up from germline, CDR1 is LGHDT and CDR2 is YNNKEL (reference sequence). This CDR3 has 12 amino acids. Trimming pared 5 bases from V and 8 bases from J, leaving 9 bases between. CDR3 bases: TGTGCCAGCAGCTCGGCCGGGGAAAAACTGTTTTTT. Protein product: CASSSAGEKLFF.

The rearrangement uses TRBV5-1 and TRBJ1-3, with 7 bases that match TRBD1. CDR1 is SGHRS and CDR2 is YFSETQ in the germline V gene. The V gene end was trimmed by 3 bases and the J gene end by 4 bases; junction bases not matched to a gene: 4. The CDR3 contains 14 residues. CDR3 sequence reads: CASSSQGYGNTIYF. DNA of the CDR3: TGCGCCAGCAGCTCACAGGGGTACGGAAACACCATATATTTT.

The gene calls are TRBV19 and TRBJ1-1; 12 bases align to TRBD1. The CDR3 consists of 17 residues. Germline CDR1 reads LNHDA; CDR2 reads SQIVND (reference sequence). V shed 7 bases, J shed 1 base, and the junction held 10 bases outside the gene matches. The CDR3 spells CASTYRDRGRRNTEAFF. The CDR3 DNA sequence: TGTGCCAGTACTTACCGGGACAGGGGGCGTAGGAACACTGAAGCTTTCTTT.

The DNA of the CDR3 is TGTGCCAGCAGCCCAGGAGTCGGGACCTACGAGCAGTACGTC. This translates into CASSPGVGTYEQYV. The chain recombines TRBV6-5 with TRBJ2-7, with a possible D match to TRBD2 (5 bases). This CDR3 comprises 14 residues. The germline V and J ends were trimmed by 6 bases and 2 bases, with 14 bases remaining between them. In germline, CDR1 is MNHEY, CDR2 SVGAGI.

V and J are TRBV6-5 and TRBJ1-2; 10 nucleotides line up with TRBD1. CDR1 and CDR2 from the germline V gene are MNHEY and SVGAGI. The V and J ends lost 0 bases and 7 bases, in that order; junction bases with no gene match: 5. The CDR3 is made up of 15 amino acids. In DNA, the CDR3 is TGTGCCAGCAGTTACTCCGGGACAGGGGCAGCTGGCTACACCTTC. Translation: CASSYSGTGAAGYTF.

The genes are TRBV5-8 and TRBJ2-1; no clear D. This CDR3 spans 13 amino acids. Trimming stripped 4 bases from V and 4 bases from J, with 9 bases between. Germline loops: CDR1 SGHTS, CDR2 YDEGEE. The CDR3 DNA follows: TGTGCCAGCAGCATTGACTCATACAATGAGCAGTTCTTC. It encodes CASSIDSYNEQFF.

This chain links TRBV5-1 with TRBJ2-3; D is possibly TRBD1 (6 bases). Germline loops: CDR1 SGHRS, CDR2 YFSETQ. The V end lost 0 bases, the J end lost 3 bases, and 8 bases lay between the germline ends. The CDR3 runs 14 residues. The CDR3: CASSLERGTDTQYF. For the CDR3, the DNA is TGCGCCAGCAGCTTGGAGAGGGGGACAGATACGCAGTATTTT.

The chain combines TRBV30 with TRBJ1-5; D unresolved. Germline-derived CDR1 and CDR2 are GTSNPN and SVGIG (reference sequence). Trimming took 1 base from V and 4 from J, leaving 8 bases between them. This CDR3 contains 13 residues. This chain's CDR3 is CAWSGEGNQPQHF. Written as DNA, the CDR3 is TGTGCCTGGAGTGGTGAGGGTAATCAGCCCCAGCATTTT.

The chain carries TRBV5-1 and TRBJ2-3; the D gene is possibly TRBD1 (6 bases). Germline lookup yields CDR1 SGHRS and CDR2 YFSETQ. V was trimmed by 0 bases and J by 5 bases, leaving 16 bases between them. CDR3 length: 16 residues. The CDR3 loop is CASSLVLGPRGDTQYF. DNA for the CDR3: TGCGCCAGCAGCTTGGTATTGGGGCCCAGGGGAGATACGCAGTATTTT.

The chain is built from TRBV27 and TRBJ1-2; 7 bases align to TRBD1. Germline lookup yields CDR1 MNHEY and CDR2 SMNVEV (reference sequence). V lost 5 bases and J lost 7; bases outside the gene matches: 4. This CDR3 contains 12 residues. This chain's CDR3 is CASSRQGSGYTF. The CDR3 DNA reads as TGTGCCAGCAGTAGACAGGGAAGTGGCTACACCTTC.

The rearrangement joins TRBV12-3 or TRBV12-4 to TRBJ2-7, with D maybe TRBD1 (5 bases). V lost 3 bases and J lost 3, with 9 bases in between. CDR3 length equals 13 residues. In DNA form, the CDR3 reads TGTGCCAGCAGTTTGGAGACAGTCTACGAGCAGTACTTC. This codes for CASSLETVYEQYF.